This TCR beta chain is drawn from a study of T-cell reconstitution after alpha-beta-depleted transplantation in children (dated by TCRdb to between 2015 and 2016). Describing the broader study: T-cell immune reconstitution after TCRalphabeta/CD19-depleted allogeneic hematopoietic cell transplantation in children was quantitatively tracked in the study by means of TCR repertoire profiling.

In light of the paper, this sample's treatment or condition label describes: allogeneic hematopoietic cell transplantation with graft depleted of TCRalphabeta T cells and CD19 B cells. TCRalphabeta/CD19-depleted allogeneic hematopoietic cell grafts were given to the transplant recipients, all of whom were children. Regarding this clonotype: What this receptor recognizes is not known. Base qualities are missing; no much larger clone stands one base away.

Receptor amplification or capture employed PCR. Instrument used: Illumina HiSeq 2500. TCR libraries were prepared with molecular barcoding, using unique molecular identifiers to normalize TCRbeta repertoire quantification. TCRdb took the public reads, trimmed them with fastp at Q25, ran MiXCR for clone calling and kept in-frame beta chains. Rows merge per CDR3 protein into single entries with the most common DNA and genes. A total of some 110,000 distinct CDR3 sequences appear in this sample, over 9% of them only once. 34% of the sample is held by the ten biggest clonotypes. The germline V gene (reference sequence) provides CDR1 SGHNT and CDR2 YYREEE. The CDR3, from cysteine to phenylalanine, totals 14 residues. CDR3 DNA is the only sequence kept; it has 42 bases, read in frame from the first base. V drops 3 bases and J drops 9 bases, leaving 15 bases in between. Overall results and qualifications from the work: In some patients, the high TCRbeta diversity seen at day 60 was put down to recipient T cells and intrathymic progenitors that had survived conditioning. The apparently early recovery of alphabetaT-cell counts about two months after transplant reportedly depended on only several hundred rapidly expanded clones that came from non-depleted graft cells. Over subsequent months, a decline in hyperexpanded clone frequencies was noted, and after one year, T-cell counts and TCRbeta diversity were mostly ascribed to newly produced T cells.

Sequencing was performed on PBMCs, taken before TCRalphabeta/CD19-depleted stem cell transplant. This sequence uses TRBV5-4 and TRBJ2-2, with the D segment identity uncertain. The clonotype was recovered from a boy aged 2-15 years with acute lymphoblastic leukemia, due to receive a stem cell transplant. The bases are TGTGCCAGCAGCTCCCAAGACTCACGCCGGGAGCTGTTTTTT. The translation is CASSSQDSRRELFF.